The rows below give T cell receptor beta chains drawn from one sample of a study of cytomegalovirus exposure and HLA in healthy donors. TCRdb's copy holds only in-frame clones and misses some; the assay was immunoSEQ multiplex PCR. This table has fewer than 200,000 clones, roughly 80% appearing once. The source material was PBMCs. These receptors were obtained from a man younger than 30 in good health and CMV-seropositive. The CDR3 runs from the conserved cysteine through the conserved F or W. The D gene is left open where the match is weak. A clone size is listed for some rows: how often the clone was seen (once, few, many), or a class if it is expanded.

j_call,clone_size,d_call,v_call,cdr3_aa,cdr3_nt
TRBJ2-5,few,TRBD1,TRBV7-9,CASTTRPGQGAETQYF,TGTGCCAGCACGACAAGGCCGGGACAGGGGGCTGAGACCCAGTACTTC
TRBJ1-5,-,TRBD1,TRBV4-2,CASSPTGDNQPQHF,TGTGCCAGCAGCCCTACAGGGGACAATCAGCCCCAGCATTTT
TRBJ2-3,-,-,TRBV6-1,CATTVLALGTDTQYF,TGTGCCACTACAGTTCTAGCATTAGGCACAGATACGCAGTATTTT
TRBJ1-5,-,TRBD1,TRBV6-5,CASSLTGASNQPQHF,TGTGCCAGCAGTTTGACAGGGGCGAGCAATCAGCCCCAGCATTTT
TRBJ1-5,-,-,TRBV28,CASSLIWRQGTSQPQHF,TGTGCCAGCAGTTTGATTTGGAGGCAGGGGACGTCTCAGCCCCAGCATTTT
TRBJ1-2,-,TRBD1,TRBV14,CASSQIGTVYGYTF,TGTGCCAGCAGCCAGATAGGGACAGTCTATGGCTACACCTTC
TRBJ1-1,-,-,TRBV30,CAWSQMTGSTEAFF,TGTGCCTGGAGTCAAATGACGGGATCCACTGAAGCTTTCTTT
TRBJ2-7,-,-,TRBV2,CASTRDSDEQYF,TGTGCCAGCACACGGGATTCGGACGAGCAGTACTTC
TRBJ2-7,-,TRBD2,TRBV5-5,CASELWGGRYEQYF,TGTGCCAGCGAGCTTTGGGGGGGTAGGTACGAGCAGTACTTC
TRBJ1-2,-,-,TRBV5-4,CASSLAAGDGYTF,TGTGCCAGCAGCTTGGCGGCAGGGGATGGCTACACCTTC
TRBJ2-1,-,-,TRBV28,CASSFSSYEQFF,TGTGCCAGCAGTTTCTCGAGTTATGAGCAGTTCTTC